This T cell receptor beta chain was found in a study of blood T cell repertoires in COVID-19. The CDR3 totals 14 residues. Germline CDR1 LGHDT, CDR2 YNNKEL (reference sequence). The V and J ends lost 0 bases and 1 base respectively, with 6 bases between them. Profiled with immunoSEQ multiplex PCR; TCRdb holds only in-frame clones, not every one. The table has 90,000 or so clones, 89% seen once. This chain links TRBV3-1 (or the pseudogene TRBV3-2) with TRBJ1-1; D is unresolved. What was sequenced was peripheral blood. This receptor was taken from a man between 60 and 70 years old with COVID-19, enrolled during active disease. The DNA of the CDR3 is TGTGCCAGCAGCCAAGACACTACGAACACTGAAGCTTTCTTT. It specifies CASSQDTTNTEAFF.